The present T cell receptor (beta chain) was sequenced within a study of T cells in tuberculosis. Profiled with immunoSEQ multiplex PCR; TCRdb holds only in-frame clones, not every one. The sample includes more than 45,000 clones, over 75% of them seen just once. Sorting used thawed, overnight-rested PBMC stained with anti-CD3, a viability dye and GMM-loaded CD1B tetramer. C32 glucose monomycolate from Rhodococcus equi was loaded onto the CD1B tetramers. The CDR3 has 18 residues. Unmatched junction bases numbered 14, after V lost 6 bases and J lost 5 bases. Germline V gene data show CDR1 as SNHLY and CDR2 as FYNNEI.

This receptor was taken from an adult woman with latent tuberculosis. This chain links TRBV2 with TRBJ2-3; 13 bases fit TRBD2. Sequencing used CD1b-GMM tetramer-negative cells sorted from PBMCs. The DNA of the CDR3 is TGTGCCAGCAGGGGTCCCGTAGGACTAGCGGGGGCTGAAGATACGCAGTATTTT. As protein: CASRGPVGLAGAEDTQYF.